The 23 T cell receptor beta chains given below trace back to one sample, sequenced in a study of cytomegalovirus exposure and HLA in healthy donors. The primer mix had 60 Vbeta and 13 Jbeta primers. Assay used: immunoSEQ multiplex PCR; TCRdb lists only in-frame clones, some missing. The sample lists around 91,000 clones; about 88% were seen once. Sequencing was performed on PBMCs. The receptor set was obtained from a man between 18 and 35 years old in good health and CMV-seronegative.

The chain employs TRBV9 and TRBJ1-1; weak D call: TRBD1 (5 bases). The CDR3 spans 13 residues. The germline gives CDR1 SGDLS, CDR2 YYNGEE. V was cut by 7 bases and J by 8 bases, with 18 bases left in between. CDR3 sequence (DNA): TGTGCCAGCGGATCGGCTGGGGGACTCGAAGCTTTCTTT. Protein: CASGSAGGLEAFF. The variable domain in full, with the rest retrieved from reference TRBV9 and TRBJ1-1, is DSGVTQTPKHLITATGQRVTLRCSPRSGDLSVYWYQQSLDQGLQFLIQYYNGEERAKGNILERFSAQQFPDLHSELNLSSLELGDSALYFCASGSAGGLEAFFGQGTRLTVV.

The V call is TRBV6-5, the J call TRBJ1-3; no clear D gene. Germline loops: CDR1 MNHEY, CDR2 SVGAGI. With 0 bases removed from V and 0 bases from J, the gap between germline ends came to 6 bases. This CDR3 has 15 residues. CDR3 sequence reads: CASSYSRGSGNTIYF. In DNA form, the CDR3 reads TGTGCCAGCAGTTACTCGAGAGGCTCTGGAAACACCATATATTTT.

The CDR3: CASSLDGGTTDTQYF. The CDR3 DNA is TGCGCCAGCAGCTTAGATGGAGGAACCACAGATACGCAGTATTTT. The gene calls are TRBV5-1 and TRBJ2-3; D possibly corresponds to TRBD2 (5 bases). The germline V gene encodes CDR1 SGHRS and CDR2 YFSETQ. This CDR3 spans 15 amino acids. V was cut by 2 bases and J by 2 bases, with 12 bases left in between.

This clone has more than one count but fewer than ten. The genes are TRBV5-1 and TRBJ2-2, with TRBD2 as a possible D gene (6 bases). Trimming shortened V by 4 bases and J by 4 bases, and 17 bases separated the two germline ends. Looked up from germline, CDR1 is SGHRS and CDR2 is YFSETQ. CDR3 length: 16 residues. The chain's CDR3 is CASSLLAKGGTGELFF. The CDR3 nucleotides are TGCGCCAGCAGCCTCCTAGCGAAGGGAGGCACCGGGGAGCTGTTTTTT.

This clone has a single count. The V and J genes are TRBV27 and TRBJ2-3; 12 bases are a match to TRBD2. Germline-derived CDR1 and CDR2 are MNHEY and SMNVEV (reference sequence). This CDR3 has 16 amino acids. Germline trimming cut 5 bases from V and 3 bases from J; bases unmatched to any gene: 6. The CDR3 DNA reads TGTGCCAGCAGTCCAACTAGCGGGAGGAATACAGATACGCAGTATTTT. Translated: CASSPTSGRNTDTQYF.

The CDR3 region has the DNA TGCGCCAGCAGCCAAGCCCCGGTCGGAAGACTTTACGAGCAGTACTTC. Residues: CASSQAPVGRLYEQYF. The V gene is TRBV4-3, the J gene TRBJ2-7; D uncertain. The CDR3 has 16 residues. The V gene's germline CDR1 is LGHNA and CDR2 YSLEER. The germline V and J ends were trimmed by 1 base and 4 bases, with 17 bases remaining between them.

The rearrangement links TRBV11-3 to TRBJ2-5; D may be TRBD1 (5 bases). The DNA matches TRBJ2-7 better at its end, which makes the J call doubtful. The CDR3 is made up of 14 amino acids. The germline gives CDR1 SGHNT, CDR2 YENEEA. For the CDR3, the DNA is TGTGCCAGCAGCATGACAGCCAATCCCTACGAGCAGTACTTC. It specifies CASSMTANPYEQYF.

This chain links TRBV11-2 with TRBJ1-3; D may be TRBD1 (5 bases). This CDR3 spans 11 amino acids. Germline assignment: CDR1 SGHAT and CDR2 FQNNGV. Between the trimmed V and J ends, which lost 0 bases and 16 bases, there was a span of 10 bases. The CDR3: CASSLENRMYF. The CDR3 DNA is TGTGCCAGCAGCTTAGAGAACAGGATGTATTTT. Together with reference TRBV11-2 and TRBJ1-3, the CDR3 gives the full variable domain: EAGVAQSPRYKIIEKRQSVAFWCNPISGHATLYWYQQILGQGPKLLIQFQNNGVVDDSQLPKDRFSAERLKGVDSTLKIQPAKLEDSAVYLCASSLENRMYFGEGSWLTVV.

The V gene is TRBV28, the J gene TRBJ1-6; 8 nucleotides match TRBD1. The CDR3 is 16 amino acids. The junction had 10 bases not matched to a gene; V was cut back by 5 bases and J by 7 bases. Germline CDR1 reads MDHEN; CDR2 reads SYDVKM. CDR3 region: CASSNNRGSNNSPLHF. In DNA, the CDR3 is TGTGCCAGCAGTAACAACAGGGGGAGTAACAATTCACCCCTCCACTTT.

The V gene is TRBV30, the J gene TRBJ1-1; maybe TRBD1 (5 bases). V gave up 3 bases and J gave up 4 bases, with 18 bases separating them. Germline CDR1 GTSNPN, CDR2 SVGIG (reference sequence). There are 15 residues in the CDR3. As DNA, the CDR3 is TGTGCCTGGAGCCTCAGGGCTACGGGCGGCACTGAAGCTTTCTTT. Its protein product is CAWSLRATGGTEAFF.

The chain recombines TRBV27 with TRBJ1-1; D uncertain. Germline CDR1 MNHEY, CDR2 SMNVEV (reference sequence). The length of the CDR3 is 12 residues. V lost 5 bases to trimming and J lost 3 bases, with 7 bases between them. The CDR3 coding sequence is TGTGCCAGCAGTCATATAGACACTGAAGCTTTCTTT. It specifies CASSHIDTEAFF.

The chain is built from TRBV6-5 and TRBJ1-1; TRBD1 is a possible D gene (6 bases). Per the germline V gene, CDR1 is MNHEY and CDR2 is SVGAGI. The V end lost 6 bases, the J end lost 7 bases, and 12 bases lay between the germline ends. CDR3 length equals 12 residues. The CDR3 is CASSVQGREAFF. The DNA of the CDR3 is TGTGCCAGCAGCGTACAGGGACGTGAAGCTTTCTTT.

V and J are TRBV11-2 and TRBJ1-5, with D hard to call. Trimming took off 5 bases at V and 7 bases at J, with 12 bases between the two ends. In germline, CDR1 is SGHAT, CDR2 FQNNGV. CDR3 size: 13 residues. The CDR3 loop is CASSLNHLQPQHF. As DNA, the CDR3 is TGTGCCAGCAGCCTAAACCATTTACAGCCCCAGCATTTT.

This chain uses TRBV10-1 with TRBJ2-4; D is unresolved. Trimming removed 2 bases from V and 8 bases from J, with 10 bases in between. This CDR3 is built from 13 residues. CDR1 is WNHNN, CDR2 SYGVQD, per germline (reference sequence). The CDR3 here is CASSEAGVDIQYF. The CDR3, as DNA: TGCGCCAGCAGTGAGGCCGGAGTGGACATTCAGTACTTC.

This clone has a single count. The V gene is TRBV2, the J gene TRBJ2-7; TRBD1 matches 9 bases. Germline V gene lookup returns CDR1 SNHLY and CDR2 FYNNEI. The V gene end was trimmed by 6 bases and the J gene end by 4 bases; junction bases not matched to a gene: 10. This CDR3 has 15 amino acids. In DNA form, the CDR3 reads TGTGCCAGCAGGGATCCGGGACAGGGATTGTACGAGCAGTACTTC. Translation gives CASRDPGQGLYEQYF.

Only a few counts were recorded for this clone. This chain links TRBV4-3 with TRBJ2-7; 14 bases align to TRBD2. There are 18 residues in the CDR3. J lost 3 bases, V lost 1 base, and 8 bases had no gene match. CDR1 and CDR2 from the germline V gene are LGHNA and YSLEER. The CDR3 loop reads CASSQGQLGLAGVYEQYF. The CDR3 DNA sequence: TGCGCCAGCAGCCAAGGACAACTGGGACTAGCGGGAGTCTACGAGCAGTACTTC.

This clone was detected many times. This rearrangement joins TRBV6-5 to TRBJ1-1; TRBD1 aligns across 8 bases. J gave up 6 bases and V 4 bases, and 7 bases lay outside the gene matches. The CDR3 is made up of 14 amino acids. CDR1 is MNHEY and CDR2 is SVGAGI in the germline V gene. CDR3 region: CASSSWTGPSEAFF. The CDR3 DNA is TGTGCCAGCAGTTCGTGGACAGGGCCTTCTGAAGCTTTCTTT.

The chain employs TRBV7-2 and TRBJ1-1; maybe TRBD1 (5 bases). Per germline, CDR1 SGHTA and CDR2 FQGNSA. This CDR3 spans 13 amino acids. Trimming took 3 bases from V and 13 from J, leaving 18 bases between them. This chain's CDR3 is CASSLGLPGMGFF. DNA of the CDR3: TGTGCCAGCAGCTTGGGACTGCCCGGTATGGGTTTCTTT. Full variable domain (rest looked up from reference TRBV7-2 and TRBJ1-1): GAGVSQSPSNKVTEKGKDVELRCDPISGHTALYWYRQSLGQGLEFLIYFQGNSAPDKSGLPSDRFSAERTGGSVSTLTIQRTQQEDSAVYLCASSLGLPGMGFFGQGTRLTVV.

This rearrangement joins TRBV5-6 to TRBJ2-5; possible D gene TRBD2, 6 bases. The CDR3 totals 16 residues. Trimming removed 1 base from V and 5 bases from J, with 18 bases in between. The germline V gene encodes CDR1 SGHDT and CDR2 YYEEEE. CDR3 in amino acids: CASSLWGGLPVETQYF. The CDR3 DNA is TGTGCCAGCAGCTTGTGGGGAGGATTACCTGTTGAGACCCAGTACTTC.

This rearrangement joins TRBV11-2 to TRBJ1-2; 9 bases align to TRBD1. The CDR3 runs to 15 residues. Germline V gene data show CDR1 as SGHAT and CDR2 as FQNNGV. The J segment lost 5 bases and the V segment lost 4 bases, leaving 8 bases of the junction unmatched. CDR3 protein: CASSSPVGTGYGYTF. DNA for the CDR3: TGTGCCAGCAGCTCCCCCGTAGGGACAGGGTATGGCTACACCTTC.

CDR3 in amino acids: CASSWGGRGSYEQYF. The CDR3 DNA reads as TGCGCCAGCAGCTGGGGGGGTAGGGGCTCCTACGAGCAGTACTTC. The rearrangement joins TRBV5-1 to TRBJ2-7; TRBD2 agrees at 7 bases. The junction had 6 bases not matched to a gene; V was cut back by 3 bases and J by 0 bases. Germline-derived CDR1 and CDR2 are SGHRS and YFSETQ. The CDR3 covers 15 residues.

The rearrangement uses TRBV6-5 and TRBJ2-1, with D possibly matching TRBD1 (5 bases). V lost 5 bases to trimming and J lost 5 bases, with 16 bases between them. Germline assignment: CDR1 MNHEY and CDR2 SVGAGI. The CDR3 totals 15 residues. The CDR3 DNA reads TGTGCCAGCAGTAAATTGGACACTTTTCACAATGAGCAGTTCTTC. This sequence encodes CASSKLDTFHNEQFF.

The CDR3 DNA reads TGTGCCAGCAGCGCTTCGACAGGAGTCAATCAGCCCCAGCATTTT. Residues: CASSASTGVNQPQHF. The genes are TRBV9 and TRBJ1-5; D is possibly TRBD1 (6 bases). CDR1 is SGDLS and CDR2 is YYNGEE in the germline V gene. The CDR3 has 15 residues. Between the trimmed V and J ends, which lost 3 bases and 3 bases, there was a span of 13 bases.